A single count supports the clone carrying this T cell receptor beta chain. Its antigen is currently unknown. From germline, CDR1 is LGHNA and CDR2 YSLEER. The germline V and J ends were trimmed by 1 base and 1 base, with 13 bases remaining between them. This CDR3 region has 16 residues. This sample is drawn from a study of cytomegalovirus exposure and HLA in healthy donors. PCR used 60 Vbeta primers and 13 Jbeta primers. Using immunoSEQ multiplex PCR, the repertoire was profiled, and TCRdb retains in-frame clones only, with some absent. The sample has 130,000 or so clones, roughly four fifths seen once; the top ten hold 1.5% to 2.5%. Likely unrecorded immune exposures existed in these nominally healthy donors. The study's findings and limits: It was only CMV serostatus that was available as immune exposure information. Later analysis suggested links between common viral pathogens and several top significant clusters.

The chain links TRBV4-3 to TRBJ2-5, with D possibly being TRBD1 (5 bases). Sequencing used PBMCs. This TCR was recovered from a woman in her forties in good health and CMV-seronegative. CDR3: CASSQARQRTQETQYF. CDR3 in DNA: TGCGCCAGCAGCCAAGCTCGACAGAGGACCCAAGAGACCCAGTACTTC.